Presented here are 7 T cell receptor beta chains from one specimen sequenced in a study of shared clonotypes between healthy human individuals. CD45RO-negative cells were positively selected for CCR7, leaving out terminally differentiated effector memory CD45RA+ cells. TCRdb's copy holds only in-frame clones and misses some; the assay was immunoSEQ multiplex PCR. This table has fewer than 800,000 clones, 92% appearing once. The sequencing input was naive CD8+ T cells sorted from blood. Receptors originate from a man younger than 45 in good health.

J is TRBJ2-2 and V is TRBV9; 11 bases are shared with TRBD2. The CDR3 is 16 amino acids. The V segment lost 0 bases and the J segment 6 bases; nucleotides outside the gene matches: 4. The germline V gene has CDR1 SGDLS and CDR2 YYNGEE. The CDR3 sequence: CASSVGGSGRAGELFF. The CDR3, as DNA: TGTGCCAGCAGCGTAGGGGGTAGCGGGAGGGCCGGGGAGCTGTTTTTT.

The V and J genes are TRBV27 and TRBJ2-1, with 8 positions matching TRBD2. This CDR3 comprises 13 residues. V shed 5 bases and J 7 bases; nucleotides not matched to a gene: 4. CDR1 is MNHEY, CDR2 SMNVEV, per germline (reference sequence). This chain's CDR3 is CASSDAGGNEQFF. The CDR3 DNA is TGTGCCAGCAGTGATGCGGGAGGAAATGAGCAGTTCTTC.

The rearrangement uses TRBV12-5 and TRBJ2-5; 7 bases match TRBD1. The CDR3 totals 15 residues. Germline CDR1 is LGHNT and CDR2 is FRNRAP. Trimming took 4 bases from V and 0 from J; bases not matched to a gene: 5. For the CDR3, the DNA is TGTGCTAGTGGTTCCGGGACAGTCAACCAAGAGACCCAGTACTTC. Its protein is CASGSGTVNQETQYF.

This rearrangement joins TRBV10-1 to TRBJ2-7; D might be TRBD1 or TRBD2, each matching 5 bases. Trimming shortened V by 6 bases and J by 7 bases, and 22 bases separated the two germline ends. The CDR3 is 15 amino acids. Germline CDR1 WNHNN, CDR2 SYGVQD (reference sequence). The CDR3 protein is CASSGSSGALGEQYF. The CDR3 nucleotides are TGCGCCAGCAGCGGATCCTCCGGGGCCCTGGGGGAGCAGTACTTC.

Notes on this clone: The sample contains more than one DNA sequence encoding this CDR3. The chain recombines TRBV19 with TRBJ1-5, with 8 bases fitting TRBD1. The germline CDR1 and CDR2 sequences are LNHDA and SQIVND (reference sequence). CDR3 size: 14 residues. V lost 3 bases, J lost 2 bases, and 0 bases stayed unmatched. The CDR3 region has the DNA TGTGCCAGTAGTATGGGACAGGGCAATCAGCCCCAGCATTTT. Translation: CASSMGQGNQPQHF.

The chain carries TRBV27 and TRBJ1-5; a possible D gene is TRBD1 (5 bases). V lost 3 bases to trimming and J lost 3 bases, with 12 bases between them. This CDR3 is built from 15 residues. Per germline, CDR1 MNHEY and CDR2 SMNVEV (reference sequence). The DNA for the CDR3 is TGTGCCAGCAGTTTTTCGGGGGATTACAATCAGCCCCAGCATTTT. Protein: CASSFSGDYNQPQHF.

This clone showed up just once. The chain combines TRBV23-1 with TRBJ2-1; 8 bases fit TRBD1. TRBV23-1 is known as an ORF, though its function is uncertain. V shed 8 bases, J shed 9 bases, and the junction held 21 bases outside the gene matches. CDR3 length equals 17 residues. The CDR3 region has the DNA TGCGCCAGCCGGCCAAAAAGGCCGGGACAGGATCGGTCTGAGCAGTTCTTC. It is translated as CASRPKRPGQDRSEQFF.